This T cell receptor beta chain is from a study of blood T cell repertoires in COVID-19. Turning to the study itself: The samples span acute and convalescent COVID-19 from the United States, Italy and Spain. In each case, the material was cDNA or gDNA derived from T cells, B-cell-depleted T cells, or PBMCs.

Trimming removed 7 bases from V and 4 bases from J; junction bases left unmatched: 12. Germline V lookup: CDR1 LNHDA, CDR2 SQIVND (reference sequence). This CDR3 spans 15 amino acids. This clone has a handful of counts. Authors' methods: Amplification with reference gene primers provided the estimates of nucleated cell counts. Repertoires were generated with immunoSEQ multiplex PCR, while TCRdb's copy carries only in-frame clones and drops some. The V and J calls and clone size were taken over from that table, and D and trimming were inferred from the DNA. Of about 210,000 clones listed, 80% are singletons.

Sequencing was performed on peripheral blood. The genes are TRBV19 and TRBJ1-2; 7 bases align to TRBD1. The origin of this receptor is a human donor in a cohort sampled during active COVID-19. The CDR3 spells CASMSGGGDSYGYTF. CDR3 coding DNA: TGTGCCAGTATGTCGGGCGGGGGGGACAGCTATGGCTACACCTTC.